The rows below give T cell receptor beta chains drawn from one sample of a study of blood T cell repertoires in COVID-19. Method: immunoSEQ multiplex PCR; TCRdb's copy keeps in-frame clones and lacks some. The sample carries approximately 230,000 clones, 80% to 90% recorded once. Sequenced input: PBMCs or T cells enriched from blood (not recorded which). The receptors here all came from a man aged 35 to 55 who had recovered from COVID-19. CDR3s include the opening cysteine and the closing phenylalanine or tryptophan. A D gene is named only where the DNA matches it firmly. Only part of the rows carry a size: once, few, many, or a class if the clone is expanded.

size: few; V: TRBV19; J: TRBJ2-7; D: -; DNA: TGTGCCAGTAGTAAACCGGGCTACGAGCAGTACTTC; CDR3: CASSKPGYEQYF
size: -; V: TRBV5-1; J: TRBJ2-5; D: -; DNA: TGCGCCAGCAGCCCGACCGGGACACCCCCGCTGACCCAGTACTTC; CDR3: CASSPTGTPPLTQYF
size: -; V: TRBV5-1; J: TRBJ2-3; D: -; DNA: TGCGCCAGCAGCTCAGGCGGACATGCAGATACGCAGTATTTT; CDR3: CASSSGGHADTQYF
size: -; V: TRBV7-9; J: TRBJ1-2; D: -; DNA: TGTGCCAGCAGCTCACCGAGGAGCTATGGCTACACCTTC; CDR3: CASSSPRSYGYTF
size: -; V: TRBV4-1; J: TRBJ2-2; D: TRBD1; DNA: TGCGCCAGCAGCCCTGGGGCGGGACAGGGGTCTTACGGATATTATAACACCGGGGAGCTGTTTTTT; CDR3: CASSPGAGQGSYGYYNTGELFF
size: -; V: TRBV14; J: TRBJ2-5; D: TRBD2; DNA: TGTGCCAGCAGCAATTTACTGCTAGCGGGAGGAGAGACCCAGTACTTC; CDR3: CASSNLLLAGGETQYF
size: -; V: TRBV5-1; J: TRBJ1-4; D: TRBD1; DNA: TGCGCCAGCAGCCCGGGACAGGGGCTCCGTAATGAAAAACTGTTTTTT; CDR3: CASSPGQGLRNEKLFF
size: -; V: TRBV19; J: TRBJ2-2; D: -; DNA: TGTGCCTCAAAAATCGGGGGACTCAAGAACACCGGGGAGCTGTTTTTT; CDR3: CASKIGGLKNTGELFF
size: -; V: TRBV30; J: TRBJ2-1; D: TRBD1; DNA: TGTGCCTGGAGTGTCGGGGACAGAGACAATGAGCAGTTCTTC; CDR3: CAWSVGDRDNEQFF
size: -; V: TRBV6-5; J: TRBJ2-1; D: TRBD1; DNA: TGTGCCAGCAGGGAGACAGGGGACAATGAGCAGTTCTTC; CDR3: CASRETGDNEQFF
size: -; V: TRBV7-2; J: TRBJ1-5; D: -; DNA: TGTGCCAGCAGCTTATATCAGGGGAGCAATCAGCCCCAGCATTTT; CDR3: CASSLYQGSNQPQHF
size: -; V: TRBV6-2/TRBV6-3; J: TRBJ1-2; D: TRBD1; DNA: TGTGCCAGCAGTTCCGGGACAGGGAGAGGCTACACCTTC; CDR3: CASSSGTGRGYTF
size: many; V: TRBV24-1; J: TRBJ2-7; D: -; DNA: TGTGCCACCAGTGATTTGCAGGGCGATCCTATCACCTACGAGCAGTACTTC; CDR3: CATSDLQGDPITYEQYF
size: -; V: TRBV19; J: TRBJ1-4; D: -; DNA: TGTGCCAGTAGTACATTGGAAAAACTGTTTTTT; CDR3: CASSTLEKLFF
size: -; V: TRBV28; J: TRBJ1-1; D: -; DNA: TGTGCTGTAATAGGGGCAGTTCAGAGAGATCCTAACACTGAAGCTTTCTTT; CDR3: CAVIGAVQRDPNTEAFF
size: once; V: TRBV5-6; J: TRBJ1-2; D: -; DNA: TGTGCCAGCAGCGGGGGGGCCCGCTACACCTTC; CDR3: CASSGGARYTF
size: -; V: TRBV9; J: TRBJ2-2; D: TRBD2; DNA: TGTGCCAGCAGCCCCCGAGCCGGGACTAGCGGGGGGGGTAACACCGGGGAGCTGTTTTTT; CDR3: CASSPRAGTSGGGNTGELFF
size: -; V: TRBV7-2; J: TRBJ1-2; D: -; DNA: TGTGCCAGCAGCTTAGGGGGGGGCGAAAGCTATGGCTACACCTTC; CDR3: CASSLGGGESYGYTF
size: -; V: TRBV15; J: TRBJ1-4; D: -; DNA: TGTGCCACCAGCAGAGATAGCGGCTTTAATGAAAAACTGTTTTTT; CDR3: CATSRDSGFNEKLFF
size: -; V: TRBV30; J: TRBJ1-4; D: -; DNA: TGTGCCTTAAACAGGGAAACAACTAATGAAAAACTGTTTTTT; CDR3: CALNRETTNEKLFF
size: -; V: TRBV10-3; J: TRBJ1-5; D: TRBD1; DNA: TGTGCCATCAGTGCGGGGACAGGGACAAATAGCAATCAGCCCCAGCATTTT; CDR3: CAISAGTGTNSNQPQHF
size: -; V: TRBV9; J: TRBJ2-1; D: TRBD2; DNA: TGTGCCAGCAGCGCCCGACTAGCGGGAGGAGACAATGAGCAGTTCTTC; CDR3: CASSARLAGGDNEQFF
size: -; V: TRBV3-1/TRBV3-2; J: TRBJ2-5; D: -; DNA: TGTGCCAGCAGCCGGGACTACCAAGAGACCCAGTACTTC; CDR3: CASSRDYQETQYF
size: -; V: TRBV30; J: TRBJ1-6; D: -; DNA: TGTGCCTGGAGTCTCTTCGCAGGGGCAGGGTCACCCCTCCACTTT; CDR3: CAWSLFAGAGSPLHF
size: -; V: TRBV27; J: TRBJ2-5; D: TRBD2; DNA: TGTGCCAGCAGTTTACTAGCGGGAGGGACGGAGACCCAGTACTTC; CDR3: CASSLLAGGTETQYF
size: -; V: TRBV7-2; J: TRBJ2-3; D: -; DNA: TGTGCCAGCAGCAAGCCCCCGGGAACAGATACGCAGTATTTT; CDR3: CASSKPPGTDTQYF
size: -; V: TRBV5-5; J: TRBJ1-1; D: -; DNA: TGTGCCAGCAGCTCCGGGAACACTGAAGCTTTCTTT; CDR3: CASSSGNTEAFF
size: -; V: TRBV11-1; J: TRBJ2-1; D: -; DNA: TGTGCCAGCAGCTTACTTGAGCAGTTCTTC; CDR3: CASSLLEQFF
size: -; V: TRBV28; J: TRBJ2-2; D: -; DNA: TGTGCCAGCACCACCCCCCATGTAGGGAGGACCGGGGAGCTGTTTTTT; CDR3: CASTTPHVGRTGELFF
size: -; V: TRBV3-1/TRBV3-2; J: TRBJ2-6; D: -; DNA: TGTGCCAGCAGCCAAGCTCTATATCGGAGCACTGGGGCCAACGTCCTGACTTTC; CDR3: CASSQALYRSTGANVLTF
size: once; V: TRBV6-5; J: TRBJ2-6; D: -; DNA: TGTGCCAGCGCGCGGTCCTCTGGGGCCAACGTCCTGACTTTC; CDR3: CASARSSGANVLTF
size: -; V: TRBV5-8; J: TRBJ1-2; D: -; DNA: TGTGCCAGCAGCTTGGTCGGACAGTTCTATGGCTACACCTTC; CDR3: CASSLVGQFYGYTF
size: once; V: TRBV18; J: TRBJ2-7; D: TRBD2; DNA: TGTGCCAGCTCACCGGGACTAGCGGGGTCCTACGAGCAGTACTTC; CDR3: CASSPGLAGSYEQYF
size: -; V: TRBV28; J: TRBJ2-3; D: TRBD2; DNA: TGTGCCAGCAGTCTGACTAGCGGGGGGGCCGGAGCAGATACGCAGTATTTT; CDR3: CASSLTSGGAGADTQYF
size: -; V: TRBV6-5; J: TRBJ2-1; D: TRBD2; DNA: TGTGCCAGCGAGACTAGCGGGGGTACTGAGCAGTTCTTC; CDR3: CASETSGGTEQFF
size: -; V: TRBV18; J: TRBJ2-7; D: -; DNA: TGTGCCAGCTCCCGCGTTAGCTCCTACGAGCAGTACTTC; CDR3: CASSRVSSYEQYF
size: once; V: TRBV5-1; J: TRBJ2-1; D: -; DNA: TGCGCCAGCGCCCGGGACTCCAACTCCGTCAATGAGCAGTTCTTC; CDR3: CASARDSNSVNEQFF
size: -; V: TRBV9; J: TRBJ2-7; D: -; DNA: TGTGCCAGCAGCCCCGGGGCGGGGAACTCCTACGAGCAGTACTTC; CDR3: CASSPGAGNSYEQYF
size: -; V: TRBV15; J: TRBJ1-6; D: TRBD1; DNA: TGTGCCACCAGCAGAATGCGACAGGGGGGGAATTCACCCCTCCACTTT; CDR3: CATSRMRQGGNSPLHF
size: -; V: TRBV6-2/TRBV6-3; J: TRBJ2-7; D: TRBD2; DNA: TGTGCCAGCAGTTCGCCGGGACTAGCTTCCTACGAGCAGTACTTC; CDR3: CASSSPGLASYEQYF
size: -; V: TRBV7-6; J: TRBJ1-1; D: TRBD1; DNA: TGTGCCAGCAGCTCGGGACAGGGGGCGGGAAAAGCTTTCTTT; CDR3: CASSSGQGAGKAFF
size: -; V: TRBV7-8; J: TRBJ2-7; D: -; DNA: TGTGCCAGCAGCCCACTGGGCGGGGCCTCCTACGAGCAGTACTTC; CDR3: CASSPLGGASYEQYF
size: -; V: TRBV7-9; J: TRBJ2-5; D: TRBD1; DNA: TGTGCCAGCAGCTTCAACCGGGACAGGGGGTACCAAGAGACCCAGTACTTC; CDR3: CASSFNRDRGYQETQYF
size: -; V: TRBV9; J: TRBJ1-1; D: TRBD1; DNA: TGTGCCAGCAGCGTAGTAGTCACAGGGGTGAGGAACACTGAAGCTTTCTTT; CDR3: CASSVVVTGVRNTEAFF
size: -; V: TRBV6-5; J: TRBJ2-7; D: TRBD2; DNA: TGTGCCAGCAGGACCGCTGCGGGGGGGGCCGAGCAGTACTTC; CDR3: CASRTAAGGAEQYF
size: once; V: TRBV6-5; J: TRBJ2-1; D: -; DNA: TGTGCCAGCAGTTACTCCCGCTCCTACAATGAGCAGTTCTTC; CDR3: CASSYSRSYNEQFF
size: -; V: TRBV28; J: TRBJ1-2; D: TRBD1; DNA: TGTGCCAGCATGGGGACAGGGTTTGAGTCTCGGATGAACTATGGCTACACCTTC; CDR3: CASMGTGFESRMNYGYTF
size: once; V: TRBV6-5; J: TRBJ1-1; D: TRBD1; DNA: TGTGCCAGCAGAGGACAGGGTGTGCCCGAAGCTTTCTTT; CDR3: CASRGQGVPEAFF
size: -; V: TRBV25-1; J: TRBJ1-2; D: -; DNA: TGTGCCAGCAGTGCCTTGGGTGATGGGGGGTCCGGCTACACCTTC; CDR3: CASSALGDGGSGYTF
size: -; V: TRBV11-3; J: TRBJ1-4; D: -; DNA: TGTGCCAGCAGCTTAATCCCCGCCGCGTTCAAACTGTTTTTT; CDR3: CASSLIPAAFKLFF
size: -; V: TRBV30; J: TRBJ1-2; D: -; DNA: TGTGCCTGGAGTGTACTCTCGGGGGGCTATGGCTACACCTTC; CDR3: CAWSVLSGGYGYTF
size: -; V: TRBV27; J: TRBJ2-2; D: TRBD2; DNA: TGTGCCAGCAGTTTTATCCCCCGGGGACTAGCCACCGGGGAGCTGTTTTTT; CDR3: CASSFIPRGLATGELFF
size: -; V: TRBV27; J: TRBJ2-3; D: TRBD2; DNA: TGTGCCAGCAGTTTAGATATCGGCGGGGGGTCCACAGATACGCAGTATTTT; CDR3: CASSLDIGGGSTDTQYF
size: once; V: TRBV19; J: TRBJ2-3; D: -; DNA: TGTGCCAGTGCAGGGGATTGGGATACGCAGTATTTT; CDR3: CASAGDWDTQYF
size: -; V: TRBV11-3; J: TRBJ2-1; D: -; DNA: TGTGCCAGCAGCTATAGCATCCGGGATGAGCAGTTCTTC; CDR3: CASSYSIRDEQFF
size: many; V: TRBV6-4; J: TRBJ1-1; D: -; DNA: TGTGCCAGCAGTGTCGAGGTGTTGAACACTGAAGCTTTCTTT; CDR3: CASSVEVLNTEAFF
size: few; V: TRBV19; J: TRBJ1-5; D: -; DNA: TGTGCCAGTATGGGAGGGGGGGCGGTAGGTCAGCCCCAGCATTTT; CDR3: CASMGGGAVGQPQHF